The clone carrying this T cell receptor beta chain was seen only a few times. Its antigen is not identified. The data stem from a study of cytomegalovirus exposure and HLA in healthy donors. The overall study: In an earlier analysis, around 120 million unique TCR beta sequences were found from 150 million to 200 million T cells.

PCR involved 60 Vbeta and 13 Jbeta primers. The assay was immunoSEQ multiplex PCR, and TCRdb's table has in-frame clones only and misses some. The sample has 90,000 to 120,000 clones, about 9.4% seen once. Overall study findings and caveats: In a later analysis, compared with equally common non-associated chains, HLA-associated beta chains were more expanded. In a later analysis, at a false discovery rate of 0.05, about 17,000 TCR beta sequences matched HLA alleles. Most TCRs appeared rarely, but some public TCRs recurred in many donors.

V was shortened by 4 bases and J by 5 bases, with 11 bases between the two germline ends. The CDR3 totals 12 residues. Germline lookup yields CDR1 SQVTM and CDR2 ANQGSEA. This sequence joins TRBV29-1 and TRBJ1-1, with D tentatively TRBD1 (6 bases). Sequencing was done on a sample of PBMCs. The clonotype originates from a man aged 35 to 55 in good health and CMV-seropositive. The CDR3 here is CSVAQGVTEAFF. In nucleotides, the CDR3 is TGCAGCGTTGCACAGGGTGTGACTGAAGCTTTCTTT. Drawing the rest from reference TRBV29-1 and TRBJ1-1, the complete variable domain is SAVISQKPSRDICQRGTSLTIQCQVDSQVTMMFWYRQQPGQSLTLIATANQGSEATYESGFVIDKFPISRPNLTFSTLTVSNMSPEDSSIYLCSVAQGVTEAFFGQGTRLTVV.